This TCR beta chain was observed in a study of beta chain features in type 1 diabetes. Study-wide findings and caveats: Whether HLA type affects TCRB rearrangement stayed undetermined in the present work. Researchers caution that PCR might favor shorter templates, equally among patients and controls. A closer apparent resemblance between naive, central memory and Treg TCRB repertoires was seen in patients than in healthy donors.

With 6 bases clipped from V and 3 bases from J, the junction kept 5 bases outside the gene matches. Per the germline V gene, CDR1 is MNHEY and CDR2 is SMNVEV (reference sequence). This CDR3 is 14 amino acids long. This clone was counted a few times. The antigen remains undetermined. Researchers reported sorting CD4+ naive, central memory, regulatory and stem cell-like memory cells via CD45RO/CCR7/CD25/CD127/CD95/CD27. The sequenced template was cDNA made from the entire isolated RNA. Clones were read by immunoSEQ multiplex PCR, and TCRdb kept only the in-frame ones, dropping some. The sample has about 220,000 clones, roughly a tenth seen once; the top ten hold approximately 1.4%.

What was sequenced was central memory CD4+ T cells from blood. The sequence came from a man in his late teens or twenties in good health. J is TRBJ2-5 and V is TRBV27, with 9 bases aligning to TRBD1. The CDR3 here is CASRDRGGEETQYF. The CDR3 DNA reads TGTGCCAGCAGGGACAGGGGAGGCGAAGAGACCCAGTACTTC.